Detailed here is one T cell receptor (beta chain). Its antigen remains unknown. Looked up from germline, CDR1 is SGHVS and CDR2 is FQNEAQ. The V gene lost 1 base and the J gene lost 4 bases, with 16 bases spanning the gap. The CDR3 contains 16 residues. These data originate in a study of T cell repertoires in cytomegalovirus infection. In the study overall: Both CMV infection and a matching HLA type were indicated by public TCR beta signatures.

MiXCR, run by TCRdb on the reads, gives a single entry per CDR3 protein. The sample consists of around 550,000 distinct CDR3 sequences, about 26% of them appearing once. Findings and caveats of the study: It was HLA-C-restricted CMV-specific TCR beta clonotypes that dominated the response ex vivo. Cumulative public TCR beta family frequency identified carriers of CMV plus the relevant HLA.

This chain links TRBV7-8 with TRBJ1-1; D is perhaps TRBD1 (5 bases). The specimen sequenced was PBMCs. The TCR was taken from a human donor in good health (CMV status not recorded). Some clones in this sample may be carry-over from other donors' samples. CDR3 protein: CASSLETTARGTEAFF. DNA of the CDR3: TGTGCCAGCAGCTTAGAGACAACAGCGAGGGGCACTGAAGCTTTCTTT.